Listed below are T cell receptor beta chains from one sample, sequenced in a study of OX40 agonist ivuxolimab in advanced cancers. TCRdb keeps only in-frame clones here, not all; method: immunoSEQ multiplex PCR. The table lists 9,500 to 13,000 clones, about 82% of them singletons. This specimen consisted of CD4+ or CD8+ T cells sorted from blood, obtained in a trial of the OX40 agonist ivuxolimab. Receptors were obtained from an adult with an advanced solid tumor such as melanoma, head and neck, liver or kidney cancer. Both conserved end residues are part of each CDR3. A D gene is named only where the DNA matches it firmly. The size of a clone is reported for some rows only, either as once, few or many, or as a class for expanded clones.

V: TRBV9; D: -; size: -; J: TRBJ2-2; DNA: TGTGCCAGCAGCGTAGACGGGAGAGCCGGGGAGCTGTTTTTT; CDR3: CASSVDGRAGELFF
V: TRBV15; D: -; size: -; J: TRBJ2-7; DNA: TGTGCCACCAGCCCGCTGTGGACAGCGTCCTCCTACGAGCAGTACTTC; CDR3: CATSPLWTASSYEQYF
V: TRBV7-2; D: TRBD1; size: -; J: TRBJ2-1; DNA: TGTGCCAGCAGCAGAACAGGGGGGTACGATGAGCAGTTCTTC; CDR3: CASSRTGGYDEQFF
V: TRBV13; D: TRBD2; size: few; J: TRBJ2-2; DNA: TGTGCCAGCAGCTTAAGAAGGGGACTAGACACCGGGGAGCTGTTTTTT; CDR3: CASSLRRGLDTGELFF
V: TRBV28; D: TRBD1; size: -; J: TRBJ2-2; DNA: TGTGCCAGCACGGGACAGGGTGAAGATATCGGGGAGCTGTTTTTT; CDR3: CASTGQGEDIGELFF
V: TRBV9; D: -; size: -; J: TRBJ2-2; DNA: TGTGCCAGCAGCGCCAGAGGCGATGCTCGGGAGCTGTTTTTT; CDR3: CASSARGDARELFF
V: TRBV13; D: TRBD2; size: few; J: TRBJ2-3; DNA: TGTGCCAGCAGCGAGCAAGCGGGAGCGCTCACAGATACGCAGTATTTT; CDR3: CASSEQAGALTDTQYF
V: TRBV7-9; D: -; size: once; J: TRBJ1-5; DNA: TGTGCCAGCAGCCCCGGGACCCCGATAGGGAGCAATCAGCCCCAGCATTTT; CDR3: CASSPGTPIGSNQPQHF
V: TRBV5-1; D: TRBD2; size: -; J: TRBJ2-3; DNA: TGCGCCAGCAGCTTGGTCTTGGGGGGGAGCACAGATACGCAGTATTTT; CDR3: CASSLVLGGSTDTQYF
V: TRBV28; D: -; size: -; J: TRBJ1-4; DNA: TGTGCCAGCAAAAATCCGGGGGGACCTAATGAAAAACTGTTTTTT; CDR3: CASKNPGGPNEKLFF
V: TRBV5-6; D: -; size: -; J: TRBJ2-1; DNA: TGTGCCAGCAGCTTCGGGACTCTAAATGAGCAGTTCTTC; CDR3: CASSFGTLNEQFF
V: TRBV27; D: TRBD2; size: -; J: TRBJ2-1; DNA: TGTGCCAGCAGTTGGGGACTAGCGGGAGCGCGGGAGCAGTTCTTC; CDR3: CASSWGLAGAREQFF
V: TRBV4-3; D: -; size: -; J: TRBJ2-7; DNA: TGCGCCAGCAGCCAAGATCACAGGTACTTC; CDR3: CASSQDHRYF
V: TRBV19; D: -; size: -; J: TRBJ2-1; DNA: TGTGCCAGTAGTATCCTAGCTTTGAGCTCCTACAATGAGCAGTTCTTC; CDR3: CASSILALSSYNEQFF
V: TRBV5-1; D: -; size: -; J: TRBJ2-3; DNA: TGCGCCAGCAGCTTGACAGGAGATACGCAGTATTTT; CDR3: CASSLTGDTQYF
V: TRBV19; D: -; size: medium-sized; J: TRBJ2-7; DNA: TGTGCCAGTAGTATCGATGGCCCCGAAATAGCCTACGAGCAGTACTTC; CDR3: CASSIDGPEIAYEQYF
V: TRBV9; D: TRBD1; size: -; J: TRBJ2-7; DNA: TGTGCCAGCAGCGCGACAGGGACCTCCTACGAGCAGTACTTC; CDR3: CASSATGTSYEQYF
V: TRBV27; D: -; size: -; J: TRBJ1-3; DNA: TGTGCCAGCAGTCAAACGCAGGGTCTTGGAAACACCATATATTTT; CDR3: CASSQTQGLGNTIYF
V: TRBV7-9; D: TRBD2; size: -; J: TRBJ2-1; DNA: TGTGCCAGCAGCCCTACTAGCGGAGGCTACAATGAGCAGTTCTTC; CDR3: CASSPTSGGYNEQFF
V: TRBV4-1; D: -; size: -; J: TRBJ2-7; DNA: TGCGCCAGCAGCCAAGGGCAGGTTTCCTACGAGCAGTACTTC; CDR3: CASSQGQVSYEQYF
V: TRBV7-8; D: -; size: -; J: TRBJ1-3; DNA: TGTGCCAGCAGCTTACCGCGAGGGGGACATGTCTCTGGAAACACCATATATTTT; CDR3: CASSLPRGGHVSGNTIYF
V: TRBV2; D: -; size: -; J: TRBJ2-7; DNA: TGTGCCAGCAAAGAGACAGCACCCTACGAGCAGTACTTC; CDR3: CASKETAPYEQYF
V: TRBV7-6; D: TRBD2; size: -; J: TRBJ2-1; DNA: TGTGCCAGCAGCTTAGAAAGACTAGCGAGAAGTATTGAGCAGTTCTTC; CDR3: CASSLERLARSIEQFF
V: TRBV11-2; D: -; size: -; J: TRBJ1-1; DNA: TGTGCCAGCAGCTTAGGTGCCGGGCCGGCTGAAGCTTTCTTT; CDR3: CASSLGAGPAEAFF
V: TRBV4-1; D: -; size: -; J: TRBJ2-3; DNA: TGCGCCAGCAGCCGCAAGATAGAGGGGACCACACAGGGCTCTAGCACAGATACGCAGTATTTT; CDR3: CASSRKIEGTTQGSSTDTQYF
V: TRBV20-1; D: -; size: -; J: TRBJ2-7; DNA: TGCAGTGCTAGGCGGCAGGGGGAGCAGTACTTC; CDR3: CSARRQGEQYF
V: TRBV11-3; D: -; size: -; J: TRBJ2-3; DNA: TGTGCCAGCAGCTTATATGGGGCAGATACGCAGTATTTT; CDR3: CASSLYGADTQYF
V: TRBV5-8; D: TRBD1; size: -; J: TRBJ1-4; DNA: TGTGCCAGCAGCTTGGTCGGGACAGACCCAGGAGGGGAAAAACTGTTTTTT; CDR3: CASSLVGTDPGGEKLFF
V: TRBV6-1; D: TRBD1; size: -; J: TRBJ2-7; DNA: TGTGCCAGCTCGGGACAGAGCTACGAGCAGTACTTC; CDR3: CASSGQSYEQYF
V: TRBV5-5; D: TRBD2; size: -; J: TRBJ2-3; DNA: TGTGCCAGCAGCTTGGGGGAGCGGGAGGGCACAGATACGCAGTATTTT; CDR3: CASSLGEREGTDTQYF
V: TRBV6-5; D: -; size: -; J: TRBJ1-5; DNA: TGTGCCAGCAGTCGGCGAGGAAACAATCAGCCCCAGCATTTT; CDR3: CASSRRGNNQPQHF
V: TRBV28; D: -; size: -; J: TRBJ1-2; DNA: TGTGCCAGCAGTTTTAGTTCGAGACCCGGCTACACCTTC; CDR3: CASSFSSRPGYTF
V: TRBV27; D: TRBD1; size: -; J: TRBJ2-7; DNA: TGTGCCAGCAGTTACCGGGACAGCAACTACGAGCAGTACTTC; CDR3: CASSYRDSNYEQYF
V: TRBV7-2; D: -; size: -; J: TRBJ2-2; DNA: TGTGCCAGCAGCCCAGACTCTTTCACCGGGGAGCTGTTTTTT; CDR3: CASSPDSFTGELFF
V: TRBV6-5; D: -; size: large; J: TRBJ1-1; DNA: TGTGCCAGCAGTTACTCGAAGGGCACTGAAGCTTTCTTT; CDR3: CASSYSKGTEAFF
V: TRBV7-2; D: -; size: -; J: TRBJ2-7; DNA: TGTGCCAGCAGCTTTTTACAGGGAGGCTCCTACGAGCAGTACTTC; CDR3: CASSFLQGGSYEQYF
V: TRBV29-1; D: TRBD1; size: -; J: TRBJ2-2; DNA: TGCAGCGTGCCCCTGACAGGGGGCGGAAAAGAGAACACCGGGGAGCTGTTTTTT; CDR3: CSVPLTGGGKENTGELFF
V: TRBV9; D: -; size: -; J: TRBJ2-6; DNA: TGTGCCAGCAGCCCTACAGGGAACAACGTCCTGACTTTC; CDR3: CASSPTGNNVLTF
V: TRBV28; D: -; size: -; J: TRBJ2-1; DNA: TGTGCCAGCAGTTTATATGTGGGTGACGAGCAGTTCTTC; CDR3: CASSLYVGDEQFF
V: TRBV30; D: TRBD2; size: -; J: TRBJ2-3; DNA: TGTGCCTGGAGGCCTAGGGACTACACTAGCACAGATACGCAGTATTTT; CDR3: CAWRPRDYTSTDTQYF